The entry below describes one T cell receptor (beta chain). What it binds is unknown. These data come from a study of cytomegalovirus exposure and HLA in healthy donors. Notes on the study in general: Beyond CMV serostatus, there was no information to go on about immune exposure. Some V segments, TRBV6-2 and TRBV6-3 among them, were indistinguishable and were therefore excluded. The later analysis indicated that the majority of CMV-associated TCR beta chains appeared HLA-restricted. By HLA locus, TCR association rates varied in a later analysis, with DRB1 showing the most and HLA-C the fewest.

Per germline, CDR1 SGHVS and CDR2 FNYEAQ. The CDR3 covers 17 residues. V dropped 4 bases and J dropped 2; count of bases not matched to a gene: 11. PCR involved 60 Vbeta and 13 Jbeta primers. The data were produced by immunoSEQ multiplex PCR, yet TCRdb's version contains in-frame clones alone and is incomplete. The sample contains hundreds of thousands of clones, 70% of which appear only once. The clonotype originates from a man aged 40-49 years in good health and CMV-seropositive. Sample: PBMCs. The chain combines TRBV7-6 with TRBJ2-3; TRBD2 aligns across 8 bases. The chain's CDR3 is CASSSTSGSGDTDTQYF. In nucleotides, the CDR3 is TGTGCCAGCAGCTCCACCTCGGGTAGCGGGGACACAGATACGCAGTATTTT.